The clone carrying this T cell receptor (beta chain) was detected a few times. Its antigen is not identified. The sample comes from a study of vaccination and CD4 T cells after COVID-19. Treatment defined: roughly ten-day PBMC culture with coronavirus spike peptide pools or control peptides (ViraFEST assay). Findings and caveats of the study: Convalescent patients' vaccine-specific clones were spike mono-reactive in 304 of 307 cases.

Cultured CD4+ T cell DNA underwent sequencing with the Oncomine TCR Beta short-read assay. One entry per CDR3 protein results from TCRdb running MiXCR on the PCR reads. Of over 9,500 distinct CDR3 sequences in the sample, 29% were seen once. The germline V gene encodes CDR1 MNHEY and CDR2 SMNVEV (reference sequence). V shed 6 bases and J shed 0 bases, with 13 bases lying between them. The CDR3 loop spans 15 amino acids. Input material: cultured CD4+ T cells from blood. The source of this sequence is a human donor with COVID-19. J is TRBJ2-3 and V is TRBV27, with D maybe TRBD2 (5 bases). The CDR3 is CASSTPGLSTDTQYF. CDR3 DNA: TGTGCCAGCAGCACACCCGGACTGAGCACAGATACGCAGTATTTT.